This TCR beta chain comes out of a study of response to subunit inactivated influenza vaccine. General study findings and limits: Authors proposed each seasonal influenza vaccination draws in few new T cells.

After removal of 0 bases from V and 4 bases from J, the junction contained 2 bases not matched to a gene. The germline gives CDR1 DFQATT, CDR2 SNEGSKA (reference sequence). The CDR3 is 14 residues long. This clonotype has ten or more counts. Its specificity is not known. TCRdb fed the RT-PCR reads into MiXCR, producing one record per CDR3 protein. The repertoire has more than 450,000 distinct CDR3 sequences, over 9.5% of them found once; the top ten carry more than 8.5%. This chain connects TRBV20-1 to TRBJ2-1, with TRBD2 identical over 8 bases. The sequence derives from a man between 45 and 60 years old who received an inactivated influenza vaccine. The sequences come from PBMCs from blood, collected on the day of vaccination. CDR3 DNA: TGCAGTGCTAGAGATTTAGCGGGATACAATGAGCAGTTCTTC. Protein: CSARDLAGYNEQFF.